One sample yielded the 27 T cell receptor beta chains listed below, sequenced in a study of shared clonotypes between healthy human individuals. Repertoires were generated with immunoSEQ multiplex PCR, while TCRdb's copy carries only in-frame clones and drops some. Altogether roughly 700,000 clones are present, 80% to 95% being singletons, with the ten largest covering more than 30%. The specimen sequenced was memory CD8+ T cells from PBMCs. Specified subset: CD45RO+ cells pooled with CCR7-negative TemRA cells. All receptors come from a man between 18 and 29 years old in good health. Some clones in this sample may be carry-over from other donors' samples.

This clone showed up just once. The V and J genes are TRBV2 and TRBJ2-1; TRBD2 aligns across 9 bases. The CDR3 covers 17 residues. CDR1 SNHLY and CDR2 FYNNEI come from the germline V gene. Germline trimming cut 2 bases from V and 4 bases from J; bases unmatched to any gene: 9. The chain's CDR3 is CASSEQVAGDWYNEQFF. The CDR3 nucleotides are TGTGCCAGCAGTGAACAGGTAGCGGGAGATTGGTACAATGAGCAGTTCTTC. Full variable domain (missing parts from reference TRBV2 and TRBJ2-1): EPEVTQTPSHQVTQMGQEVILRCVPISNHLYFYWYRQILGQKVEFLVSFYNNEISEKSEIFDDQFSVERPDGSNFTLKIRSTKLEDSAMYFCASSEQVAGDWYNEQFFGPGTRLTVL.

V gene TRBV28 combines with J gene TRBJ2-1; D call uncertain. V was pared by 8 bases and J by 3 bases, with 5 bases between. The germline gives CDR1 MDHEN, CDR2 SYDVKM. CDR3 length: 11 residues. DNA for the CDR3: TGTGCCAGCGGGCTCTACAATGAGCAGTTCTTC. This translates into CASGLYNEQFF.

This clone has only a few counts. Possible read error: a much larger clone is one base away. This chain uses TRBV6-1 with TRBJ2-1; 11 nucleotides agree with TRBD2. The CDR3 runs to 15 residues. V lost 6 bases and J lost 2; bases outside the gene matches: 3. From germline, CDR1 is MNHNS and CDR2 SASEGT. CDR3 sequence reads: CASRELAGAYNEQFF. The CDR3 DNA follows: TGTGCCAGCAGAGAACTAGCGGGAGCCTACAATGAGCAGTTCTTC.

This rearrangement joins TRBV5-1 to TRBJ2-5; 8 bases match TRBD1. This CDR3 comprises 12 residues. Losses at the gene ends were 7 bases for V and 5 bases for J; bases not matched to a gene: 4. Per germline, CDR1 SGHRS and CDR2 YFSETQ. CDR3 sequence: CASGGTGETQYF. In DNA, the CDR3 is TGCGCCAGCGGCGGGACAGGCGAGACCCAGTACTTC.

The chain has TRBV10-3 and TRBJ1-2; D might be TRBD1 (6 bases). Trimming cost V 2 bases and J 4 bases, with 8 bases left between them. The CDR3 has 13 amino acids. From germline, CDR1 is ENHRY and CDR2 SYGVKD. The chain's CDR3 is CAISEGGGYGYTF. As DNA, the CDR3 is TGTGCCATCAGTGAGGGGGGCGGCTATGGCTACACCTTC.

This clone was counted a single time. Other DNA sequences from this sample encode an identical CDR3 as well. The J gene is TRBJ1-2, the V gene TRBV6-1; D not resolved. The CDR3 has 13 amino acids. CDR1 and CDR2 (germline): MNHNS, SASEGT. Trimming stripped 2 bases from V and 8 bases from J, with 12 bases between. DNA of the CDR3: TGTGCCAGCAGTGAAACGGGTTTGGGAGGCTACACCTTC. Translating gives CASSETGLGGYTF.

The V and J genes are TRBV19 and TRBJ2-7, with 7 bases fitting TRBD1. Germline V CDR1 and CDR2: LNHDA, SQIVND (reference sequence). There are 15 residues in the CDR3. The V gene end was trimmed by 6 bases and the J gene end by 1 base; junction bases not matched to a gene: 9. Here the CDR3 reads CASSRDRAPSYEQYF. Here the CDR3 DNA reads TGTGCCAGTAGCAGAGACAGGGCCCCTTCCTACGAGCAGTACTTC.

This clone was found many times. This chain links TRBV15 with TRBJ2-5; the D is unclear. The CDR3 has 14 residues. CDR1 and CDR2 from the germline V gene are LNHNV and YYDKDF (reference sequence). Trimming stripped 2 bases from V and 2 bases from J, with 9 bases between. Here the CDR3 DNA reads TGTGCCACCAGCAGATTACAGAGTCAAGAGACCCAGTACTTC. Its protein is CATSRLQSQETQYF.

Comments on this clone: Other nucleotide sequences in the sample specify the same CDR3. The J gene is TRBJ1-1, the V gene TRBV5-1, with D hard to call. Per the germline V gene, CDR1 is SGHRS and CDR2 is YFSETQ. The CDR3 consists of 12 residues. V lost 0 bases to trimming and J lost 11 bases, with 11 bases between them. The CDR3 is CASSLGGLGAFF. The CDR3 DNA reads as TGCGCCAGCAGCTTGGGGGGATTAGGGGCTTTCTTT.

With regard to this clone: The sample holds other DNA sequences that translate to the same CDR3. The gene calls are TRBV5-1 and TRBJ1-5; TRBD1 agrees at 7 bases. V was pared by 0 bases and J by 5 bases, with 2 bases of the junction left unmatched. In germline, CDR1 is SGHRS, CDR2 YFSETQ. The CDR3 totals 14 residues. This CDR3 reads CASSLAGGHQPQHF. DNA of the CDR3: TGCGCCAGCAGCTTGGCAGGGGGGCATCAGCCCCAGCATTTT.

Here the CDR3 DNA reads TGTGCCACCAGCAGAGAGCCAGGGGCTCTCTATGGCTACACCTTC. This encodes CATSREPGALYGYTF. The gene calls are TRBV15 and TRBJ1-2, with D possibly matching TRBD1 (6 bases). The CDR3 totals 15 residues. V lost 0 bases, J lost 4 bases, and 12 bases lay in between. CDR1 is LNHNV and CDR2 is YYDKDF in the germline V gene (reference sequence).

The chain employs TRBV7-6 and TRBJ2-2; 11 bases match TRBD2. Germline trimming cut 4 bases from V and 5 bases from J; bases unmatched to any gene: 12. Germline CDR1 reads SGHVS; CDR2 reads FNYEAQ. The CDR3 runs 18 residues. CDR3 region: CASSSIAGGPVKTGELFF. In DNA form, the CDR3 reads TGTGCCAGCAGCTCGATAGCGGGAGGGCCTGTGAAAACCGGGGAGCTGTTTTTT.

The genes are TRBV11-2 and TRBJ2-1; D remains ambiguous. The V gene's germline CDR1 is SGHAT and CDR2 FQNNGV. This CDR3 is built from 13 residues. The V end lost 5 bases, the J end lost 0 bases, and 5 bases lay between the germline ends. The CDR3 DNA reads TGTGCCAGCAGCCCGGTCTCCTACAATGAGCAGTTCTTC. Its translation is CASSPVSYNEQFF.

V and J are TRBV10-3 and TRBJ2-1; TRBD2 matches 9 bases. Germline-derived CDR1 and CDR2 are ENHRY and SYGVKD. With 4 bases clipped from V and 8 bases from J, the junction kept 9 bases outside the gene matches. The CDR3 sequence is 15 residues long. The DNA for the CDR3 is TGTGCCATCAGTGGGGCGGCGGGAGGGGTCGATGAGCAGTTCTTC. It is translated as CAISGAAGGVDEQFF.

Only one count was recorded for this clone. The chain is built from TRBV15 and TRBJ1-2; D may be TRBD1 (6 bases). Germline V CDR1 and CDR2: LNHNV, YYDKDF (reference sequence). V lost 0 bases and J 1 base, leaving 12 bases between the germline ends. The CDR3 sequence is 16 residues long. In DNA, the CDR3 is TGTGCCACCAGCAGAGATCTAAGGGGGGGTAACTATGGCTACACCTTC. The encoded protein is CATSRDLRGGNYGYTF.

Regarding this clone: In the same sample, other DNA sequences code for this CDR3. The rearrangement uses TRBV27 and TRBJ1-1, with D perhaps TRBD1 (5 bases). Germline lookup yields CDR1 MNHEY and CDR2 SMNVEV (reference sequence). The CDR3 runs 14 residues. V was shortened by 3 bases and J by 4 bases, with 12 bases between the two germline ends. The CDR3 here is CASSLSRGGTEAFF. The CDR3 DNA is TGTGCCAGCAGTTTGTCGCGGGGGGGCACTGAAGCTTTCTTT.

This chain connects TRBV10-1 to TRBJ2-1; tentatively, D is TRBD1 (5 bases). V was trimmed by 3 bases and J by 2 bases, leaving 11 bases between them. CDR3 length: 15 amino acids. Germline CDR1 WNHNN, CDR2 SYGVQD (reference sequence). CDR3 sequence: CASSEGVGPYNEQFF. The DNA of the CDR3 is TGCGCCAGCAGTGAAGGGGTTGGGCCCTACAATGAGCAGTTCTTC.

To note about this clone: This specimen includes other DNA sequences encoding the same CDR3. The chain joins TRBV29-1 to TRBJ2-7; 7 nucleotides align to TRBD1. The germline gives CDR1 SQVTM, CDR2 ANQGSEA. The CDR3 covers 12 residues. V trimming: 6 bases; J trimming: 2 bases; junction bases outside the gene matches: 4. The CDR3 coding sequence is TGCAGCGTCCGGGACAGTACCTACGAGCAGTACTTC. Translation gives CSVRDSTYEQYF.

J is TRBJ2-3 and V is TRBV28; 7 bases agree with TRBD2. The V gene end was trimmed by 6 bases and the J gene end by 6 bases; junction bases not matched to a gene: 15. The CDR3 totals 16 residues. Germline V CDR1 and CDR2: MDHEN, SYDVKM. Here the CDR3 DNA reads TGTGCCAGCAGCAATCCGGTCGCGGGAGTTTCGGATACGCAGTATTTT. It translates to CASSNPVAGVSDTQYF.

The rearrangement uses TRBV20-1 and TRBJ1-2; no clear D. This CDR3 comprises 11 residues. Trimming shortened V by 0 bases and J by 4 bases, and 3 bases separated the two germline ends. CDR1 and CDR2 from the germline V gene are DFQATT and SNEGSKA (reference sequence). The CDR3 spells CSAREVYGYTF. CDR3 DNA: TGCAGTGCTAGAGAGGTCTATGGCTACACCTTC.

This chain uses TRBV28 with TRBJ1-4; 7 bases align to TRBD1. CDR3 length equals 15 residues. J was trimmed by 9 bases and V by 2 bases; bases with no gene match: 9. Germline-derived CDR1 and CDR2 are MDHEN and SYDVKM. The CDR3 DNA sequence: TGTGCCAGCAGTTTACCGGGCGGACAGGACCAAAAACTGTTTTTT. It encodes CASSLPGGQDQKLFF.

The chain uses TRBV9 and TRBJ1-1; 10 bases are a match to TRBD1. Germline trimming cut 2 bases from V and 6 bases from J; bases unmatched to any gene: 13. Per germline, CDR1 SGDLS and CDR2 YYNGEE. The CDR3 has 17 amino acids. CDR3 bases: TGTGCCAGCAGCGTTCGCTGGACAGGGGGATCCATTTCTGAAGCTTTCTTT. Amino acid sequence: CASSVRWTGGSISEAFF.

The V gene is TRBV28, the J gene TRBJ2-1; 10 nucleotides align to TRBD1. Germline trimming cut 3 bases from V and 3 bases from J; bases unmatched to any gene: 2. In germline, CDR1 is MDHEN, CDR2 SYDVKM. This CDR3 region has 15 residues. The CDR3 DNA sequence: TGTGCCAGCAGTTTCGACAGGGGGCTCTACAATGAGCAGTTCTTC. It is translated as CASSFDRGLYNEQFF.

The gene calls are TRBV4-3 and TRBJ2-7; TRBD2 matches 9 bases. The V gene end was trimmed by 1 base and the J gene end by 2 bases; junction bases not matched to a gene: 6. Germline V gene data show CDR1 as LGHNA and CDR2 as YSLEER. This CDR3 has 16 residues. The CDR3: CASSQGAAGGTYEQYF. The CDR3 DNA is TGCGCCAGCAGCCAAGGTGCAGCGGGAGGTACCTACGAGCAGTACTTC.

The chain uses TRBV6-6 and TRBJ2-7; weak D call: TRBD2 (6 bases). The CDR3 totals 14 residues. The V and J ends lost 6 bases and 2 bases respectively, with 14 bases between them. Germline-derived CDR1 and CDR2 are MNHNY and SVGAGI (reference sequence). In nucleotides, the CDR3 is TGTGCCAGCAGGGAGGGAACGAACCCCTACGAGCAGTACTTC. Its translation: CASREGTNPYEQYF.

This CDR3 reads CASSLGSGGAYEQYF. CDR3 nucleotide sequence: TGTGCCAGCAGCTTAGGCAGCGGGGGTGCCTACGAGCAGTACTTC. The rearrangement uses TRBV11-2 and TRBJ2-7; 8 bases align to TRBD2. Per the germline V gene, CDR1 is SGHAT and CDR2 is FQNNGV. The CDR3 consists of 15 residues. With V trimmed by 1 base and J by 2 bases, 4 bases remained unmatched. The whole variable domain, remainder taken from reference TRBV11-2 and TRBJ2-7, is EAGVAQSPRYKIIEKRQSVAFWCNPISGHATLYWYQQILGQGPKLLIQFQNNGVVDDSQLPKDRFSAERLKGVDSTLKIQPAKLEDSAVYLCASSLGSGGAYEQYFGPGTRLTVT.

This clone has only a few counts. The chain joins TRBV27 to TRBJ2-3, with 7 bases aligning to TRBD2. The germline V gene has CDR1 MNHEY and CDR2 SMNVEV (reference sequence). With V trimmed by 7 bases and J by 9 bases, 7 bases remained unmatched. CDR3 length: 12 residues. The CDR3 sequence: CASKENSGTQYF. DNA of the CDR3: TGTGCCAGCAAGGAAAATAGCGGGACGCAGTATTTT.